This TCR beta chain was identified during a study of blood T cell repertoires in COVID-19. Looking at the study overall: T cells, B-cell-depleted T cells, or PBMCs provided the cDNA or gDNA that served as material.

Original methodology: Reference gene primers were amplified, and this amplification served to estimate nucleated cell counts. TCRdb keeps only in-frame clones here, not all; method: immunoSEQ multiplex PCR. V and J calls and clone size are given by that table; D and trimming were obtained from the DNA. The sample lists more than 120,000 clones; about 91% were seen once. This CDR3 has 14 amino acids. The trim removed 6 bases at V and 8 bases at J, leaving 11 bases unmatched. Germline V gene sequence: CDR1 MNHEY, CDR2 SVGAGI. The sample comprised peripheral blood. The rearrangement links TRBV6-5 to TRBJ1-2; the match to TRBD1 covers 8 bases. This clonotype was sampled from a woman aged 45-65 years with acute or convalescent COVID-19. CDR3 loop: CASSPQGEVDGYTF. Written as DNA, the CDR3 is TGTGCCAGCAGCCCACAGGGGGAAGTCGACGGCTACACCTTC.